This is a list of T cell receptor beta chains from one sample in a study of blood T cell repertoires in COVID-19. Generated by immunoSEQ multiplex PCR, the TCRdb table keeps only in-frame clones and is missing some. This table has 270,000 or so clones, about 87% appearing once. Input material: peripheral blood. These receptors came from a human donor in a cohort sampled during active COVID-19. Each CDR3 is given with its conserved first and last residue. D genes are given only for firm matches.

V gene	D gene	J gene	CDR3 protein
TRBV27	-	TRBJ2-1	CASERVPVSYNEQFF
TRBV29-1	TRBD2	TRBJ2-5	CSVEDPQGGGGALQETQYF
TRBV10-3	-	TRBJ2-7	CAISELVGDEQYF
TRBV19	-	TRBJ1-5	CASRVGGGRDQPQHF
TRBV28	TRBD1	TRBJ1-2	CASTVQQGNAYGYTF
TRBV6-1	TRBD2	TRBJ2-7	CASSVGTAGGLSYEQYF
TRBV10-3	-	TRBJ2-5	CAISEGVTRGPGTQYF
TRBV28	TRBD1	TRBJ1-3	CASSRQGYSGNTIYF
TRBV5-1	TRBD1	TRBJ2-3	CASSLRGLASDTQYF
TRBV28	-	TRBJ1-4	CASSLPGAGATNEKLFF
TRBV5-4	TRBD1	TRBJ2-7	CASSSGTETYEQYF
TRBV7-2	-	TRBJ2-7	CASSLETRTTYEQYF
TRBV28	-	TRBJ2-7	CASSTPGAYEQYF
TRBV19	TRBD1	TRBJ2-3	CASSIGSAGGTDTQYF
TRBV11-3	-	TRBJ2-2	CASSRGLGGTGELFF
TRBV19	-	TRBJ2-2	CATASGGSYTGELFF
TRBV18	-	TRBJ2-7	CASSPQQGSYEQYF
TRBV24-1	TRBD2	TRBJ2-1	CATSAPGLAEHNEQFF
TRBV28	-	TRBJ1-5	CASSLPRSEQPQHF
TRBV27	-	TRBJ2-7	CASSSPRGPSSYEQYF
TRBV11-2	-	TRBJ2-7	CASSFNRDIYEQYF
TRBV7-4	-	TRBJ2-7	CASSLRDFPSYEQYF
TRBV29-1	-	TRBJ1-1	CSAWGPDPYTEAFF
TRBV6-5	-	TRBJ1-1	CASSYSIYDSGAFF
TRBV6-5	-	TRBJ1-5	CASALLGDSNQPQHF
TRBV4-3	TRBD2	TRBJ2-3	CASSQGRGTSGGTDTQYF
TRBV19	-	TRBJ1-1	CASSIDGGNTEAFF
TRBV4-1	TRBD1	TRBJ1-2	CASSPRDSLIGYTF
TRBV6-5	TRBD1	TRBJ1-6	CASRSPGTGTSPLHF
TRBV29-1	TRBD2	TRBJ2-2	CSVALAGGKTGELFF
TRBV5-8	TRBD1	TRBJ2-7	CASRRTGVDEQYF
TRBV5-1	-	TRBJ1-5	CASSFTSGGNQPQHF
TRBV2	TRBD2	TRBJ2-7	CASSDQQAGSYEQYF
TRBV5-5	-	TRBJ1-2	CASSLAQVPNYGYTF
TRBV21-1	-	TRBJ2-7	CASSRTVGYEQYF
TRBV27	-	TRBJ2-1	CASSVDRAGYNEQFF
TRBV7-2	TRBD2	TRBJ2-3	CASSLEAGGQTSTDTQYF
TRBV13	TRBD1	TRBJ2-7	CASSSPSSGTGVNEQYF
TRBV6-5	TRBD1	TRBJ1-6	CASSPDRGRSPLHF
TRBV27	-	TRBJ2-7	CASSSQNVAVPSSYEQYF
TRBV27	TRBD2	TRBJ2-5	CASSALLAGGVGETQYF
TRBV3-1/TRBV3-2	-	TRBJ2-3	CASSQDSSTFGTDTQYF
TRBV9	-	TRBJ2-3	CASSGGLSTDTQYF
TRBV29-1	-	TRBJ1-1	CSVRAAGEAFF
TRBV19	TRBD1	TRBJ2-3	CASSSVDRGTQYF
TRBV7-8	-	TRBJ2-2	CASSFKSTGELFF
TRBV24-1	-	TRBJ2-6	CATTVHLRTPSGANVLTF
TRBV19	TRBD1	TRBJ2-3	CASSSTGKGLDTQYF
TRBV2	-	TRBJ2-5	CASSAQGRETQYF
TRBV5-6	-	TRBJ2-1	CASSLTSRGEQFF
TRBV9	TRBD2	TRBJ2-3	CASSQTGTSGTDTQYF
TRBV18	-	TRBJ2-2	CASSPRLFASGTGELFF
TRBV7-8	-	TRBJ1-2	CASSLGGSRAYGYTF
TRBV6-5	TRBD1	TRBJ1-2	CASSYSWGQGAPGYTF
TRBV10-2	-	TRBJ1-6	CASSETGRNSPLHF
TRBV5-1	TRBD2	TRBJ2-1	CASSFRDLAGVGYNEQFF